This T cell receptor (beta chain) was recorded in a study of cytomegalovirus exposure and HLA in healthy donors. The overall study: For the approximately 420 genotyped donors, 75% to 90% fell within the Caucasian-associated ancestry cluster. Study-wide findings and caveats: CMV serostatus was the only immune exposure information that was available.

By share, this clone counts as medium-sized (0.01 to 0.1%). Its antigen is unknown. Researchers ran the PCR with 60 Vbeta and 13 Jbeta primers. Libraries were prepared by immunoSEQ multiplex PCR; TCRdb keeps only in-frame clonotypes and omits some of them. The table lists 85,000 to 100,000 clones, approximately 90% of them singletons. The CDR3 covers 16 residues. The sequence was collected from a man aged 18-30 years in good health and CMV-seronegative. The J gene is TRBJ2-3, the V gene TRBV12-2; the table gives TRBD2 as D, unverified against the DNA. TRBV12-2 is a listed pseudogene. Sequencing used PBMCs. The CDR3 is CASRLRNSSSTDTQYF. Here the CDR3 DNA reads TGTGCAAGTCGCTTACGCAACTCTTCTAGCACAGATACGCAGTATTTT.